The entry below gives a single TCR beta chain sequence along with its context. These data come from a study of cytomegalovirus exposure and HLA in healthy donors. Researchers ran the PCR with 60 Vbeta and 13 Jbeta primers. Authors' analysis steps: Among the unique TCR beta chains that a later analysis counted, around 82 million in all, about 12 million were shared. This table comes from immunoSEQ multiplex PCR, and its TCRdb copy is limited to in-frame clones, with some not included. Clone size and the V and J calls come from that table; the DNA yielded D and trimming. The sample consists of 150,000 to 200,000 clones, approximately 70% of them appearing once. Though nominally healthy at sampling, donors likely had unrecorded immune exposures. The V end was cut by 4 bases, the J end by 3 bases, with 13 bases between. Germline assignment: CDR1 SGDLS and CDR2 YYNGEE. The CDR3 totals 14 residues.

This sequence joins TRBV9 and TRBJ1-1; D perhaps matches TRBD1 (5 bases). The receptor was derived from a woman between 40 and 55 years old in good health and CMV-seropositive. Sample: PBMCs. The CDR3 spells CASSPAGGDTEAFF. The CDR3 DNA follows: TGTGCCAGCAGCCCAGCGGGGGGGGACACTGAAGCTTTCTTT.